These T cell receptor beta chains were read from a single sample in a study of OX40 agonist ivuxolimab in advanced cancers. Data came from immunoSEQ multiplex PCR; TCRdb stores just in-frame clones and leaves some out. Of fewer than 85,000 clones in the sample, around 78% were seen once. Sequences were derived from CD4+ or CD8+ T cells sorted from blood, sampled in a trial of the OX40 agonist ivuxolimab. The receptors originated from an adult with an advanced solid tumor such as melanoma, head and neck, liver or kidney cancer. The CDR3 runs from the conserved cysteine through the conserved F or W. The D gene is left open where the match is weak. Not every row has a clone size; where given, it reads once, few, many or a size class.

v_call	d_call	clone_size	j_call	cdr3_nt	cdr3_aa
TRBV2	TRBD1	-	TRBJ2-7	TGTGCCAGCAGTGAAGTAACAGGGGGGATGGTCAAGCAGTACTTC	CASSEVTGGMVKQYF
TRBV29-1	TRBD1	-	TRBJ2-5	TGCAGCATTGGCGAGAACAGGGGGGAGACCCAGTACTTC	CSIGENRGETQYF
TRBV29-1	-	-	TRBJ2-2	TGCAGCGTTGAGAGGAACGCGAACACCGGGGAGCTGTTTTTT	CSVERNANTGELFF
TRBV19	TRBD1	-	TRBJ1-2	TGTGCCAGTACCGAGGGACAGGGACTTAACTATGGCTACACCTTC	CASTEGQGLNYGYTF
TRBV7-2	TRBD2	once	TRBJ2-1	TGTGCCAGCAGCTTAGTCAGCGGGGGGGCCTACAATGAGCAGTTCTTC	CASSLVSGGAYNEQFF
TRBV6-5	TRBD1	-	TRBJ2-1	TGTGCCAGCAGCCTGACAGGGAACTCCTACAATGAGCAGTTCTTC	CASSLTGNSYNEQFF
TRBV15	-	once	TRBJ1-3	TGTGCCACCAGCGGGCTGGGTTCGGCCTCTGGAAACACCATATATTTT	CATSGLGSASGNTIYF
TRBV28	TRBD1	-	TRBJ2-7	TGTGCCAGCAGCGCCCCGGGACAGGGGTACGAGCAGTACTTC	CASSAPGQGYEQYF
TRBV2	TRBD1	-	TRBJ2-2	TGTGCCAGCAGTCGGGGCAGGGGGCAAACCGGGGAGCTGTTTTTT	CASSRGRGQTGELFF
TRBV6-4	-	-	TRBJ1-1	TGTGCCAGCTCCTCGGGCATGAACACTGAAGCTTTCTTT	CASSSGMNTEAFF
TRBV6-5	-	-	TRBJ1-2	TGTGCCAGCAGTACGGGCACTACGAGCTACACCTTC	CASSTGTTSYTF
TRBV7-2	TRBD1	-	TRBJ1-2	TGTGCCAGCGCAGACAGGGGGTTAGACTATGGCTACACCTTC	CASADRGLDYGYTF
TRBV7-3	TRBD2	-	TRBJ2-2	TGTGCCAGCAGCTTGGGACTAGCGCATAACACCGGGGAGCTGTTTTTT	CASSLGLAHNTGELFF
TRBV6-5	-	-	TRBJ1-2	TGTGCCAGCACCCGAACCCCGACAGACAACTATGGCTACACCTTC	CASTRTPTDNYGYTF
TRBV7-2	-	few	TRBJ1-3	TGTGCCAGCAGCTTAACCGCCGGAAACACCATATATTTT	CASSLTAGNTIYF
TRBV10-3	TRBD1	-	TRBJ2-2	TGTGCCATCAGTGAGAGGGCAGGGGGCCCCACCGGGGAGCTGTTTTTT	CAISERAGGPTGELFF
TRBV9	-	once	TRBJ1-3	TGTGCCAGCAGCGCAGGGCCCGGAAACACCATATATTTT	CASSAGPGNTIYF
TRBV18	TRBD1	-	TRBJ2-1	TGTGCCAGCTCACGGGGACAGGGGGCCCCAAATGAGCAGTTCTTC	CASSRGQGAPNEQFF